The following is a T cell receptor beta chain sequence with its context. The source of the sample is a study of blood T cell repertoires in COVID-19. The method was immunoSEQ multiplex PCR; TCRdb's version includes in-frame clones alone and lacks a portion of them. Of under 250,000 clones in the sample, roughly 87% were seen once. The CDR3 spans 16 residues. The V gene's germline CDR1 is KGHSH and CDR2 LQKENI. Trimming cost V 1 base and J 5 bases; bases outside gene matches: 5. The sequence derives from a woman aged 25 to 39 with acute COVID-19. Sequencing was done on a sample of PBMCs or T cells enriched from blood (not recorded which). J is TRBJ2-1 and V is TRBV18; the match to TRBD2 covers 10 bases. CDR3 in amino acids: CASSPQLAGANNEQFF. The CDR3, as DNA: TGTGCCAGCTCACCACAGCTAGCGGGGGCCAACAATGAGCAGTTCTTC. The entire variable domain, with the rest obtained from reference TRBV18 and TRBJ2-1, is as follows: NAGVMQNPRHLVRRRGQEARLRCSPMKGHSHVYWYRQLPEEGLKFMVYLQKENIIDESGMPKERFSAEFPKEGPSILRIQQVVRGDSAAYFCASSPQLAGANNEQFFGPGTRLTVL.